This entry describes one TCR beta chain. Its antigen is still unknown. This CDR3 is 14 amino acids long. Germline lookup yields CDR1 SGDLS and CDR2 YYNGEE. V shed 4 bases and J 4 bases; nucleotides not matched to a gene: 6. This sample was included in a study of T cell repertoires and HLA-DP antigens. Libraries were prepared by immunoSEQ multiplex PCR; TCRdb keeps only in-frame clonotypes and omits some of them. This sample yields approximately 110,000 clones, of which 80% to 95% are seen a single time; 0.25% to 0.3% belongs to the top ten. The chain has TRBV9 and TRBJ2-3; 7 nucleotides match TRBD1. Material: CD4+ T cells from PBMCs. The sequence was collected from a woman aged 18-29 years in good health and CMV-seronegative. The CDR3 DNA reads TGTGCCAGCAGCCCGCGTACAGGGGCAGATACGCAGTATTTT. Protein: CASSPRTGADTQYF.